This T cell receptor beta chain was recovered during a study of blood T cells in healthy people across ages. Study-wide points: Getting older went along with TCR beta diversity per million T cells dropping roughly linearly. It was held that the diversity estimates obtained from one million T cells were underestimates. More naive CD4+ cells and higher diversity marked long-lived donors relative to aged donors.

It was with a sample-barcoded 5' primer and a J-beta primer mix that a second PCR of about 7 to 12 cycles was run. Via MiXCR, TCRdb re-called the 5' RACE reads, giving one row per CDR3 protein. The top ten clones hold under 15% of a sample with under 1,000,000 distinct CDR3 sequences, roughly 40% of them seen once. In the case of this clonotype: Its antigen remains unidentified.

The source of this sequence is a man aged 18 to 30 in good health. Sequenced sample: blood.

This CDR3 is CSVEVDTYEQYF. CDR3 sequence (DNA): TGCAGCGTTGAGGTGGATACCTACGAGCAGTACTTC. J is TRBJ2-7 and V is TRBV29-1, with D unresolved. The CDR3 loop spans 12 amino acids. CDR1 is SQVTM and CDR2 is ANQGSEA in the germline V gene. V lost 3 bases and J lost 2, with 8 bases in between.